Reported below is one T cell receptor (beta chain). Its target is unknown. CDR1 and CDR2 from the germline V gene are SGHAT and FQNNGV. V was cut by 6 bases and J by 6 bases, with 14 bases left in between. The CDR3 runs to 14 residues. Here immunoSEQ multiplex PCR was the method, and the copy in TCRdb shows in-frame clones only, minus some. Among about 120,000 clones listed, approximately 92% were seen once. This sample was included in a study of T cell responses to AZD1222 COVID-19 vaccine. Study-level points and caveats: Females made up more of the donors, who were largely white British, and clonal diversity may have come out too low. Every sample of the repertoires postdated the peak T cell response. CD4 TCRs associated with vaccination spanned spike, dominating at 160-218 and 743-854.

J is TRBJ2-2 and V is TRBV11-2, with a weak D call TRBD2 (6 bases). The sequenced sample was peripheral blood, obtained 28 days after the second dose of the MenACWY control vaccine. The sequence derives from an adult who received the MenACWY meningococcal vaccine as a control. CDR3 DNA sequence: TGTGCCAGCAGGGACTACCAGGTATCCGGGGAGCTGTTTTTT. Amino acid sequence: CASRDYQVSGELFF.